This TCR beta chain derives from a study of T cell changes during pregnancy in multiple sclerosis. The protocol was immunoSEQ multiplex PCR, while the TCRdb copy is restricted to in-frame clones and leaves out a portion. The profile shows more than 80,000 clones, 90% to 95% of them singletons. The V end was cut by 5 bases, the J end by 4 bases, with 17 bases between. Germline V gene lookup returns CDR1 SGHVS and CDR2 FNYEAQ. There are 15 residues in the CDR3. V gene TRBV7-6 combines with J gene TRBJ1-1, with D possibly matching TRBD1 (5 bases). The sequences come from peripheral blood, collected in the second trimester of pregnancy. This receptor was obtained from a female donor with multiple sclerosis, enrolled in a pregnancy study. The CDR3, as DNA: TGTGCCAGCAGCCTTGGAAGGGGATGGGGCACTGAAGCTTTCTTT. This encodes CASSLGRGWGTEAFF.